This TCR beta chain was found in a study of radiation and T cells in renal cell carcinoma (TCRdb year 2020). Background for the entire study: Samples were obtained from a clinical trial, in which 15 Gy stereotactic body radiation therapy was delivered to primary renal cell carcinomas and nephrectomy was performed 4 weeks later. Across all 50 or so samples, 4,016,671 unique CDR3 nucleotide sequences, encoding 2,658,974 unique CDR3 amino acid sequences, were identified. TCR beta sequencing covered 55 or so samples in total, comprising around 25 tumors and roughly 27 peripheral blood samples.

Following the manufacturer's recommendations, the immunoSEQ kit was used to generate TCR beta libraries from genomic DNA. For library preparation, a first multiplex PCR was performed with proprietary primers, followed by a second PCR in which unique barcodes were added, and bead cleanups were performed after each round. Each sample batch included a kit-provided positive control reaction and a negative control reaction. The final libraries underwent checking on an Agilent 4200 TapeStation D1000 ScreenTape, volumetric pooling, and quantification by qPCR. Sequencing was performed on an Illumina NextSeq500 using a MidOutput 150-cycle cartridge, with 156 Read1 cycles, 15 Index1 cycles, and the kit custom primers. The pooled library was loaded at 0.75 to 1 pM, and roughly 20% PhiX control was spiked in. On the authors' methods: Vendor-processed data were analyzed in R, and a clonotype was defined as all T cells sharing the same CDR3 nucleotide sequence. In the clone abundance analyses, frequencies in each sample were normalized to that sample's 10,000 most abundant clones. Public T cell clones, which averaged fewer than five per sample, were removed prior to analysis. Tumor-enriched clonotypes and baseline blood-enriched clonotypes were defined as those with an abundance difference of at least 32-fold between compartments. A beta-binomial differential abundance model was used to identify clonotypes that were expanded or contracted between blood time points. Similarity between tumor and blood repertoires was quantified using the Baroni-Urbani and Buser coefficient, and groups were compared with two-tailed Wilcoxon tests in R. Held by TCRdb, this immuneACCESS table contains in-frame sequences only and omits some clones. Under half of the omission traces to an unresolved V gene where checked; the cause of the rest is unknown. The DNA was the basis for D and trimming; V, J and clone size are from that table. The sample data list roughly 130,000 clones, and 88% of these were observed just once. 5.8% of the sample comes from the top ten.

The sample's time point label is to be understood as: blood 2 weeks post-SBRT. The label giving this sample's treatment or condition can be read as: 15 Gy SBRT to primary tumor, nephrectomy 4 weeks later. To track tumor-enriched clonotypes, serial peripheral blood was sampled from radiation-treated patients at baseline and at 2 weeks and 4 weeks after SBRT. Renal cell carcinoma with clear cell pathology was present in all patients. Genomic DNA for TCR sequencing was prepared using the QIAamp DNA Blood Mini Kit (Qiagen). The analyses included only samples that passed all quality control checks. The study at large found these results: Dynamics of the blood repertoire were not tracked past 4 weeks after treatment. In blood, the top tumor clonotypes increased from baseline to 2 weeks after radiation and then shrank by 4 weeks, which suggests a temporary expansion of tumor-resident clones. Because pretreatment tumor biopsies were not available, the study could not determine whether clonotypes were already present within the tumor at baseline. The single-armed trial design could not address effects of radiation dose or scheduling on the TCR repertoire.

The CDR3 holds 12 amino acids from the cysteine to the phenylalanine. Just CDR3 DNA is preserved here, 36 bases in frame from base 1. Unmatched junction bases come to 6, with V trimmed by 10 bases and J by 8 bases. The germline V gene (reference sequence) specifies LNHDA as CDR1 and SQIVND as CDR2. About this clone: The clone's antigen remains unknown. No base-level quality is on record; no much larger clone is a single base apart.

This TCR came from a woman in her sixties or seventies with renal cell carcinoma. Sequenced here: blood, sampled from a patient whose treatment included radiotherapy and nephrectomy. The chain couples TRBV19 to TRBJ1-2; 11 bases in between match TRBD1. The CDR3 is CATGQGARGYTF. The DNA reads TGTGCCACAGGACAGGGGGCAAGGGGCTACACCTTC. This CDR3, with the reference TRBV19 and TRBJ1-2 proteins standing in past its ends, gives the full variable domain DGGITQSPKYLFRKEGQNVTLSCEQNLNHDAMYWYRQDPGQGLRLIYYSQIVNDFQKGDIAEGYSVSREKKESFPLTVTSAQKNPTAFYLCATGQGARGYTFGSGTRLTVV.